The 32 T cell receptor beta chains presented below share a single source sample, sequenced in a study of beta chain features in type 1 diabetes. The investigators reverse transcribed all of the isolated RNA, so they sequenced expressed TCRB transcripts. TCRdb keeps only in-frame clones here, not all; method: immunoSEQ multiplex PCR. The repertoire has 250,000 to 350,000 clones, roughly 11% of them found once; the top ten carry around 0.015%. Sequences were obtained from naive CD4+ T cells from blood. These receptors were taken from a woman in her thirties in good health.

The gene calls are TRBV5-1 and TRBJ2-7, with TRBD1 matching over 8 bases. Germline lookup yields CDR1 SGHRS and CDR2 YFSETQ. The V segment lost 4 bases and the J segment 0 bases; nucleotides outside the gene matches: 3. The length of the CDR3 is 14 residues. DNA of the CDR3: TGCGCCAGCAGCCACAGGGGGACCTCCTACGAGCAGTACTTC. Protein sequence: CASSHRGTSYEQYF.

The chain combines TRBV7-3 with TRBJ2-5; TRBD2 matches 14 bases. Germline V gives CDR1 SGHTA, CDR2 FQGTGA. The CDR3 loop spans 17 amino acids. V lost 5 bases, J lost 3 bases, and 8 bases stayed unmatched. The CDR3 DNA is TGTGCCAGCAGCGTGCCGCCGGGACTAGCGGGAGAAGAGACCCAGTACTTC. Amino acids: CASSVPPGLAGEETQYF.

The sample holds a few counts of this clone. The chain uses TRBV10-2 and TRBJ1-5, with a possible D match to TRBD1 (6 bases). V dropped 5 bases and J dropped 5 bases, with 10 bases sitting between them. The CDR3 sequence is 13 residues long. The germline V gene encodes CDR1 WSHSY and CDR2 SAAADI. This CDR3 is CASSMDSDQPQHF. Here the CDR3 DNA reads TGCGCCAGCAGTATGGACAGCGATCAGCCCCAGCATTTT.

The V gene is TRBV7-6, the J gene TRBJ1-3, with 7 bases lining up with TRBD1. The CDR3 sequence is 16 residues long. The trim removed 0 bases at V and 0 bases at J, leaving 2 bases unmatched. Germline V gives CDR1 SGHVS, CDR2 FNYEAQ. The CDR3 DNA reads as TGTGCCAGCAGCTTAGCGTCAGGGGGCTCTGGAAACACCATATATTTT. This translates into CASSLASGGSGNTIYF.

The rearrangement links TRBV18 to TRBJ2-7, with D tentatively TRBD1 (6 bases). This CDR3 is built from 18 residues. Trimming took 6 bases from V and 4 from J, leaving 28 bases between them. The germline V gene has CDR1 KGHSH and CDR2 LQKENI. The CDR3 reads CASSSPPSRGRVGYEQYF. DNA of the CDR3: TGTGCCAGCTCTTCCCCGCCCTCAAGGGGGAGAGTAGGGTACGAGCAGTACTTC.

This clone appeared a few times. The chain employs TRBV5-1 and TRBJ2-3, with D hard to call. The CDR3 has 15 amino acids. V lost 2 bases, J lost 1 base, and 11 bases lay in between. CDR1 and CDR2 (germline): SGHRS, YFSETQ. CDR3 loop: CASSFSIGGTDTQYF. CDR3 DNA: TGCGCCAGCAGCTTCTCCATCGGAGGCACAGATACGCAGTATTTT.

The DNA for the CDR3 is TGCGCCAGCAGCTTGGCCAGCGGGGCGGGGGCCAACGTCCTGACTTTC. Its translation is CASSLASGAGANVLTF. V is TRBV5-1 and J is TRBJ2-6; 7 positions agree with TRBD2. This CDR3 contains 16 residues. V shed 0 bases, J shed 4 bases, and the junction held 4 bases outside the gene matches. Per germline, CDR1 SGHRS and CDR2 YFSETQ.

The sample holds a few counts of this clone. CDR3 nucleotides: TGTGCCAGCAGTGAAGCTTCAGGGCGTCCCGGCTACACCTTC. As protein: CASSEASGRPGYTF. The rearrangement joins TRBV6-1 to TRBJ1-2; a weak D match, TRBD1 (5 bases). Germline V lookup: CDR1 MNHNS, CDR2 SASEGT. The V and J ends lost 0 bases and 8 bases respectively, with 13 bases between them. CDR3 length equals 14 residues.

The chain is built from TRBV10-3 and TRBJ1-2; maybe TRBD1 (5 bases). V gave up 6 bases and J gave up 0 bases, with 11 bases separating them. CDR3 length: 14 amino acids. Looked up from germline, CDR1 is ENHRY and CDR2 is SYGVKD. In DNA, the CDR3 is TGTGCCATCAGAGAGGACACTTCTAACTATGGCTACACCTTC. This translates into CAIREDTSNYGYTF.

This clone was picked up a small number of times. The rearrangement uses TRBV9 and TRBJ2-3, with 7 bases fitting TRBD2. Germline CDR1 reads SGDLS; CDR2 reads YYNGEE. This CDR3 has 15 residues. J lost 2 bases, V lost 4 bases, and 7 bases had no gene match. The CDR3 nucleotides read TGTGCCAGCAGCCCCAGGGAGGGGACCACAGATACGCAGTATTTT. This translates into CASSPREGTTDTQYF.

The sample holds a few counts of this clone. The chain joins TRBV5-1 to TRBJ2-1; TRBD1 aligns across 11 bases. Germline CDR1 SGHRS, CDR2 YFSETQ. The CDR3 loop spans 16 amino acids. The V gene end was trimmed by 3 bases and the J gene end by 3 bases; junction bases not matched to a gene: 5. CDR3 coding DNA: TGCGCCAGCAGCTCTAGGACAGGGGGCTTCTACAATGAGCAGTTCTTC. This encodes CASSSRTGGFYNEQFF.

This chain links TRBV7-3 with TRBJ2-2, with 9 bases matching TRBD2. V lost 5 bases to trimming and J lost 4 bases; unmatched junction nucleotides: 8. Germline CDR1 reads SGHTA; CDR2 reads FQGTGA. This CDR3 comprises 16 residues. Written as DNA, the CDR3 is TGTGCCAGCAGCCGGACTAGCGTCTCGAGCACCGGGGAGCTGTTTTTT. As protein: CASSRTSVSSTGELFF.

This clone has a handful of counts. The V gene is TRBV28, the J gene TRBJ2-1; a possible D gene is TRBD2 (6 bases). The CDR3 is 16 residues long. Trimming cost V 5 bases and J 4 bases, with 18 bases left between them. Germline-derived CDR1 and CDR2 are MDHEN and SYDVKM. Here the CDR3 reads CASSPLWGRSYNEQFF. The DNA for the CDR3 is TGTGCCAGCAGTCCTCTTTGGGGGAGGTCGTACAATGAGCAGTTCTTC.

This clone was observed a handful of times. The CDR3, as DNA: TGTGCCAGCAGTTCTGCGGTAGCGGGAAACAATGAGCAGTTCTTC. It specifies CASSSAVAGNNEQFF. The genes are TRBV28 and TRBJ2-1, with 8 bases matching TRBD2. The CDR3 runs to 15 residues. Trimming at V came to 4 bases and at J to 5 bases, leaving 7 bases not matched to a gene. Germline CDR1 MDHEN, CDR2 SYDVKM. The entire variable domain, with the rest obtained from reference TRBV28 and TRBJ2-1, is as follows: DVKVTQSSRYLVKRTGEKVFLECVQDMDHENMFWYRQDPGLGLRLIYFSYDVKMKEKGDIPEGYSVSREKKERFSLILESASTNQTSMYLCASSSAVAGNNEQFFGPGTRLTVL.

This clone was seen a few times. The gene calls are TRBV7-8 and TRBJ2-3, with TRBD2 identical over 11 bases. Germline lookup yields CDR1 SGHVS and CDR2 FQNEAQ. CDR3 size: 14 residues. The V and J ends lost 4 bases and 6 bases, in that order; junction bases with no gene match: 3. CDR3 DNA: TGTGCCAGCAGCTCCGGACTAGCGGGCGATACGCAGTATTTT. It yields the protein CASSSGLAGDTQYF.

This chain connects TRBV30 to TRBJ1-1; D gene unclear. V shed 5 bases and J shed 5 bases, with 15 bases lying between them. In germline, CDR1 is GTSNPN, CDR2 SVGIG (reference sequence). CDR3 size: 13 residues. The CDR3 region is CAWEGRAGTEAFF. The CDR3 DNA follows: TGTGCCTGGGAGGGCCGCGCGGGGACTGAAGCTTTCTTT. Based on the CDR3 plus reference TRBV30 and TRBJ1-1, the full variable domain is SQTIHQWPATLVQPVGSPLSLECTVEGTSNPNLYWYRQAAGRGLQLLFYSVGIGQISSEVPQNLSASRPQDRQFILSSKKLLLSDSGFYLCAWEGRAGTEAFFGQGTRLTVV.

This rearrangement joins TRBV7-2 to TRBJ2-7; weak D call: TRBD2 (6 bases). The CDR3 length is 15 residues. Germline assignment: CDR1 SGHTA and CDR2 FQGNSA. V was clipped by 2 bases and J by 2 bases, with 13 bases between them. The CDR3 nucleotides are TGTGCCAGCAGCTTAACCGGGAGTGTAACCTACGAGCAGTACTTC. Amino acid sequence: CASSLTGSVTYEQYF.

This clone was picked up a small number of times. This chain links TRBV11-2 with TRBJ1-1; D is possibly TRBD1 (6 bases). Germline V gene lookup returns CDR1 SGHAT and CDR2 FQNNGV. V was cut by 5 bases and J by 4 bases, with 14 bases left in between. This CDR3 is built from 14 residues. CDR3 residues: CASSLIQGTTEAFF. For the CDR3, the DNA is TGTGCCAGCAGCCTGATACAGGGTACCACTGAAGCTTTCTTT.

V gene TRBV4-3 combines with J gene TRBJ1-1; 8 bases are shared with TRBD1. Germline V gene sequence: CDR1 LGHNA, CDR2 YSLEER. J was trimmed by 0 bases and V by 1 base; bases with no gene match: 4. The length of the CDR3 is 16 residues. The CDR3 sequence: CASSQVTGGVNTEAFF. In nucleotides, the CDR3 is TGCGCCAGCAGCCAAGTTACAGGGGGTGTGAACACTGAAGCTTTCTTT.

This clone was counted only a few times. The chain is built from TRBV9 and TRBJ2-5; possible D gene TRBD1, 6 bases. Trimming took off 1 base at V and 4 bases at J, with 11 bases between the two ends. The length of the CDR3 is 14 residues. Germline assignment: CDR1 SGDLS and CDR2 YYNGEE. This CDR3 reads CASSVSGTIETQYF. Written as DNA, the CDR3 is TGTGCCAGCAGCGTATCCGGGACAATAGAGACCCAGTACTTC.

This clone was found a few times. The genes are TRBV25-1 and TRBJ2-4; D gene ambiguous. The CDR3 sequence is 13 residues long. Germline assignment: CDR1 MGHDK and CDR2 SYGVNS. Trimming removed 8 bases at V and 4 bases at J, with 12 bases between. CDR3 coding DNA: TGTGCCAGCGGAGAGGCCCTTAAAAACATTCAGTACTTC. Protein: CASGEALKNIQYF. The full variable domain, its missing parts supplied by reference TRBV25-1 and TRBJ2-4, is EADIYQTPRYLVIGTGKKITLECSQTMGHDKMYWYQQDPGMELHLIHYSYGVNSTEKGDLSSESTVSRIRTEHFPLTLESARPSHTSQYLCASGEALKNIQYFGAGTRLSVL.

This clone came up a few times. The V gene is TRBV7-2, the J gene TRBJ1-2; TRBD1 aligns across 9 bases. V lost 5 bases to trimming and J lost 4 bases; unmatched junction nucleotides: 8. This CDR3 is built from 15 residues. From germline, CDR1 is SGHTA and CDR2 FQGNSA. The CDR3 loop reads CASSIGQGPGYGYTF. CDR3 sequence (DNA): TGTGCCAGCAGCATCGGACAGGGGCCAGGCTATGGCTACACCTTC.

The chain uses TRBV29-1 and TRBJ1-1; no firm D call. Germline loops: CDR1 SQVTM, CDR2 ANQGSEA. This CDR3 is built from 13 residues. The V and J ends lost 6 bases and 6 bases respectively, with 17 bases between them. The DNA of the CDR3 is TGCAGCGTCGAACGGTCCCCGATCGCTGAAGCTTTCTTT. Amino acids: CSVERSPIAEAFF.

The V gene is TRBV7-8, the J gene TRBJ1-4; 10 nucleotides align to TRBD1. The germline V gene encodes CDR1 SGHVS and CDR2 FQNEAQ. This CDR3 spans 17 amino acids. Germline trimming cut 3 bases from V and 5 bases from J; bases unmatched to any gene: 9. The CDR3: CASSFRTLGQGNEKLFF. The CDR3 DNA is TGTGCCAGCAGCTTTCGAACTCTGGGACAGGGGAATGAAAAACTGTTTTTT.

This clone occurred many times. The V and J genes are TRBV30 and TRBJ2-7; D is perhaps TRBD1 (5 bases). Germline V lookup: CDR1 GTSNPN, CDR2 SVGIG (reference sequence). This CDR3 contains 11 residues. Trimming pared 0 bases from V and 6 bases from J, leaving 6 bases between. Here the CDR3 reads CAWSVQAEQYF. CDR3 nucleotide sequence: TGTGCCTGGAGTGTACAGGCCGAGCAGTACTTC. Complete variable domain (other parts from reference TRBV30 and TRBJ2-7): SQTIHQWPATLVQPVGSPLSLECTVEGTSNPNLYWYRQAAGRGLQLLFYSVGIGQISSEVPQNLSASRPQDRQFILSSKKLLLSDSGFYLCAWSVQAEQYFGPGTRLTVT.

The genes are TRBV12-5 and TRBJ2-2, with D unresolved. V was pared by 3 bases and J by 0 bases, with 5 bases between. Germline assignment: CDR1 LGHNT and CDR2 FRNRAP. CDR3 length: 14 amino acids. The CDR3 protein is CASGLLANTGELFF. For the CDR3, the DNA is TGTGCTAGTGGTTTACTCGCGAACACCGGGGAGCTGTTTTTT.

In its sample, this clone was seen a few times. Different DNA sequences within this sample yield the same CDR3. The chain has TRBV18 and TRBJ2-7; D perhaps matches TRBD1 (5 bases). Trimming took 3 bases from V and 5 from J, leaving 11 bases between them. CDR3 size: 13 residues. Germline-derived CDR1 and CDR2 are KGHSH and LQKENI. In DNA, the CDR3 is TGTGCCAGCTCACCGCAGGGAATCAACGAGCAGTACTTC. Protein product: CASSPQGINEQYF. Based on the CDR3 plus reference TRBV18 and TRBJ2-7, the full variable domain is NAGVMQNPRHLVRRRGQEARLRCSPMKGHSHVYWYRQLPEEGLKFMVYLQKENIIDESGMPKERFSAEFPKEGPSILRIQQVVRGDSAAYFCASSPQGINEQYFGPGTRLTVT.

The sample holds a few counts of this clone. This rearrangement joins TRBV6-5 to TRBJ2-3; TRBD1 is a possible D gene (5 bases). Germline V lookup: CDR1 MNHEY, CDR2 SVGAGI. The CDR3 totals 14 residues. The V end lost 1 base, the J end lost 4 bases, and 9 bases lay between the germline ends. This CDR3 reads CASSYWGNPDTQYF. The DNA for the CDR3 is TGTGCCAGCAGTTACTGGGGCAATCCAGATACGCAGTATTTT.

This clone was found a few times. CDR3 region: CASSIQGADTGELFF. The DNA of the CDR3 is TGTGCCAGTAGTATCCAGGGGGCTGACACCGGGGAGCTGTTTTTT. The genes are TRBV19 and TRBJ2-2, with 8 bases identical to TRBD1. Germline V gives CDR1 LNHDA, CDR2 SQIVND (reference sequence). This CDR3 region has 15 residues. Trimming removed 3 bases from V and 3 bases from J; junction bases left unmatched: 3.

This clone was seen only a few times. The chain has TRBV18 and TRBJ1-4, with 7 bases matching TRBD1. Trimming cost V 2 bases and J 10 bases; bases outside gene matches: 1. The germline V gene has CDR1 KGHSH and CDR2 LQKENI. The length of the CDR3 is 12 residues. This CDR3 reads CASSPGDRKLFF. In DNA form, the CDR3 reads TGTGCCAGCTCACCAGGGGACAGAAAACTGTTTTTT.

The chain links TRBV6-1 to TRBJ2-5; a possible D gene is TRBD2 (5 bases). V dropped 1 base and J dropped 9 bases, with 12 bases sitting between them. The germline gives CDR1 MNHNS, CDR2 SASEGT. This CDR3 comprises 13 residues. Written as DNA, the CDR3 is TGTGCCAGCAGTGAAGGACTTGAGAGGGCCCAGTACTTC. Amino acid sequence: CASSEGLERAQYF.

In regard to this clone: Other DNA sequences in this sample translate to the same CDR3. CDR3 nucleotide sequence: TGTGCCAGCAGCGTAGTTGGGACTAGTCCGAACAATGAGCAGTTCTTC. Amino acid sequence: CASSVVGTSPNNEQFF. The genes are TRBV9 and TRBJ2-1, with 8 positions matching TRBD2. CDR1 SGDLS and CDR2 YYNGEE come from the germline V gene. The CDR3 consists of 16 residues. Trimming at V came to 0 bases and at J to 5 bases, leaving 7 bases not matched to a gene. The full variable domain, in which reference TRBV9 and TRBJ2-1 provide the parts outside the CDR3, is DSGVTQTPKHLITATGQRVTLRCSPRSGDLSVYWYQQSLDQGLQFLIQYYNGEERAKGNILERFSAQQFPDLHSELNLSSLELGDSALYFCASSVVGTSPNNEQFFGPGTRLTVL.